This record concerns one T cell receptor beta chain sequence. This clonotype was seen repeatedly, ten times or more. It has no known antigen specificity. There are no base qualities to consult, and no much larger clone falls within one base. The data originate from a study of blood T cells in healthy people across ages (dated by TCRdb to about 2015). With regard to the full study: In model experiments, roughly one uniquely barcoded TCR beta cDNA molecule per two T cells was captured by template switching. Age-related changes in TCR beta repertoire diversity were measured in the study by deep sequencing normalized with unique cDNA molecular identifiers. The donors were split into four age groups: young (average roughly 15 years), middle-aged (about 40), aged (over 55) and long-lived (roughly 80). To avoid experimental bias, donors of different ages were distributed randomly across sequencing lanes. The study analyzed two additional independent replicas of 1 million unique cDNA reads from the same blood draw for two donors, one aged 18 to 30 and one aged 80 or older.

What the research found in general, with its limitations: Compared with the aged group, the long-lived group had more naive CD4+ T cells, fewer expanded clones and increased TCR diversity, suggesting age selection. Observed TCR beta diversity per million T cells fell roughly linearly with age, and a significant reduction was already apparent by age roughly 40. Estimates of total diversity based on one million sequenced T cells were considered lower bounds and underestimates. A strong correlation was found between observed TCR beta diversity and the percentage of naive T cells measured by flow cytometry. Because donor CMV infection status was unknown, age-related changes in expanded clonotypes were potentially confounded. Because profiling used bulk unsorted PBMCs, naive and antigen-experienced compartments could not be compared conclusively.

The roughly 42 donors, aged 6 to 90 years, were systemically healthy Caucasian individuals from Russia. Each donor gave approximately 9.3 milliliters of peripheral blood, collected into EDTA-treated Vacutainer tubes. Ficoll-Paque density-gradient centrifugation was used to isolate PBMCs, with at least 7 million obtained per sample. Total RNA was extracted from PBMCs with Trizol reagent, with at least 6 micrograms obtained per sample. For every donor, an aliquot of PBMCs went through flow cytometry to measure the percentages of naive CD45RAhigh/CD27high T cells. The CDR3 covers 14 residues, taking in both the cysteine and the phenylalanine. Only the CDR3 portion is preserved as DNA: 42 bases, with reading frame beginning at the first base. CDR1 and CDR2 were assigned from the germline V gene as SQVTM and ANQGSEA. Between the V and J ends, shortened by 3 bases and 0 bases respectively, the junction contains 9 bases.

Library preparation used 5' RACE. For sequencing, an Illumina HiSeq 2500 was employed. A second PCR of roughly 7 to 12 cycles was performed with a sample-barcoded 5' primer and a J-beta primer mix. Each TCR beta cDNA molecule received a unique molecular identifier from a template-switch 5' adaptor carrying 12 random nucleotides. At least 2.5 million CDR3-containing paired-end reads were obtained from each sample. All of the RNA was converted into first-strand cDNA using the Mint cDNA synthesis kit, with a TRBC-specific oligonucleotide serving as the primer. After uracil-DNA glycosylase treatment, a first 18-cycle PCR used universal primers M1SS and BC2_uni_R on all cDNA. The original methods were these. Each sample was normalized by randomly selecting 1 million high-quality reads, each carrying a distinct molecular identifier. Instead of being binned into consensus sequences, reads that shared molecular identifiers were thrown out. MiTCR, run with a Q25 quality threshold and the strictest error-elimination algorithm, handled CDR3 identification, clonotype clustering and error correction. A nonparametric unseen species model using Euler transformation provided a lower-bound estimate of total TCR beta diversity. The public reads were quality trimmed at Q25 with fastp and then assembled into clones with MiXCR by TCRdb, keeping productive beta chains. Each entry merges the rows of one CDR3 protein and shows their most common DNA and genes. The V and J calls follow TCRdb's processing rather than the paper's. The sample profile shows about 1,800,000 distinct CDR3 sequences; 28% of them were found once. Approximately 7.7% of the sample is held by the ten biggest clonotypes.

The sequence derives from a woman in her thirties in good health. The rearranged segments are TRBV29-1 and TRBJ2-1; possibly the D gene is TRBD1, per 6 matching bases. Sequenced material: blood. The CDR3 region reads CSVDGQSSYNEQFF. The nucleotides read TGCAGCGTTGATGGACAGAGCTCCTACAATGAGCAGTTCTTC.